The 4 T cell receptor beta chains below all came from one sample that was sequenced in a study of post-analysis software for immune sequencing data. Study observations and caveats: Patients used roughly five TRBV segments, including TRBV5-6, TRBV5-1 and TRBV20-1, more often than controls.

Presence of unique molecular identifiers characterized the TCR beta cDNA libraries. MiXCR, applied by TCRdb to the PCR reads, yields one record per CDR3 protein. The sample contains under 900,000 distinct CDR3 sequences, roughly 50% of which appear only once. No antigens are known for them. What was sequenced was blood. All receptors derive from a girl aged 5-17 years with multiple sclerosis.

This clonotype was observed a handful of times. This chain uses TRBV30 with TRBJ1-2, with 11 bases fitting TRBD1. Per the germline V gene, CDR1 is GTSNPN and CDR2 is SVGIG (reference sequence). The CDR3 length is 13 residues. Trimming took 2 bases from V and 7 from J; bases not matched to a gene: 3. The CDR3 bases are TGTGCCTGGAGTCAGGACAGGGGGCTTGGCTACACCTTC. This codes for CAWSQDRGLGYTF. The whole variable domain, remainder taken from reference TRBV30 and TRBJ1-2, is SQTIHQWPATLVQPVGSPLSLECTVEGTSNPNLYWYRQAAGRGLQLLFYSVGIGQISSEVPQNLSASRPQDRQFILSSKKLLLSDSGFYLCAWSQDRGLGYTFGSGTRLTVV.

CDR3: CSARTTGGRDTEAFF. In nucleotides, the CDR3 is TGCAGTGCTAGAACCACAGGGGGCAGGGACACTGAAGCTTTCTTT. The chain couples TRBV20-1 to TRBJ1-1, with 9 bases aligning to TRBD1. V trimming: 2 bases; J trimming: 3 bases; junction bases outside the gene matches: 7. This CDR3 has 15 amino acids. Germline V gene lookup returns CDR1 DFQATT and CDR2 SNEGSKA (reference sequence).

In this sample, this clonotype turned up a few times. V and J are TRBV7-2 and TRBJ2-7; D gene uncertain. Germline values: CDR1 SGHTA, CDR2 FQGNSA. Between the trimmed V and J ends, which lost 3 bases and 1 base, there was a span of 19 bases. The CDR3 has 17 amino acids. The CDR3 protein is CASSFMAGDLSSYEQYF. In DNA form, the CDR3 reads TGTGCCAGCAGCTTTATGGCAGGAGATCTGTCTTCCTACGAGCAGTACTTC.

The chain links TRBV5-1 to TRBJ2-5; 10 bases map to TRBD2. V was clipped by 0 bases and J by 1 base; unmatched bases: 3. CDR3 length: 16 amino acids. Per the germline V gene, CDR1 is SGHRS and CDR2 is YFSETQ. The CDR3 loop is CASSLEGLAVQETQYF. The CDR3 bases are TGCGCCAGCAGCTTGGAAGGACTAGCGGTCCAAGAGACCCAGTACTTC.